Presented here are 24 T cell receptor beta chains from one specimen sequenced in a study of radiation and T cells in renal cell carcinoma. Stated time point: baseline pretreatment blood. Treatment given: 15 Gy SBRT to primary tumor, nephrectomy 4 weeks later. Clones were read by immunoSEQ multiplex PCR, and TCRdb kept only the in-frame ones, dropping some. The data show 90,000 to 95,000 clones, 70% to 85% seen once. The specimen was blood, collected from a patient whose treatment included radiotherapy and nephrectomy. Receptors originate from a man between 60 and 75 years old with renal cell carcinoma.

This clone appeared a few times. The CDR3 reads CASSPDLDEQFF. The CDR3 DNA sequence: TGTGCCAGCAGCCCAGACCTTGATGAGCAGTTCTTC. This chain joins TRBV5-4 and TRBJ2-1; D not certain. Looked up from germline, CDR1 is SGHNT and CDR2 is YYREEE (reference sequence). The CDR3 runs to 12 residues. Trimming left V 4 bases short and J 8 bases short, with 10 bases between.

The chain recombines TRBV7-2 with TRBJ2-3; TRBD2 matches at 14 bases. The CDR3 has 16 residues. Germline trimming cut 5 bases from V and 4 bases from J; bases unmatched to any gene: 5. The V gene's germline CDR1 is SGHTA and CDR2 FQGNSA. The CDR3 here is CASSQRLAGGADTQYF. CDR3 sequence (DNA): TGTGCCAGCAGCCAAAGACTAGCGGGGGGGGCAGATACGCAGTATTTT.

The rearrangement links TRBV30 to TRBJ1-3; D gene uncertain. Germline V lookup: CDR1 GTSNPN, CDR2 SVGIG (reference sequence). CDR3 size: 12 residues. The V and J ends lost 6 bases and 3 bases respectively, with 9 bases between them. Written as DNA, the CDR3 is TGTGCCTGCAGCCGTTTTGGAAACACCATATATTTT. Its protein is CACSRFGNTIYF. The full variable domain, in which reference TRBV30 and TRBJ1-3 provide the parts outside the CDR3, is SQTIHQWPATLVQPVGSPLSLECTVEGTSNPNLYWYRQAAGRGLQLLFYSVGIGQISSEVPQNLSASRPQDRQFILSSKKLLLSDSGFYLCACSRFGNTIYFGEGSWLTVV.

There are a few counts of this clone. The rearrangement uses TRBV21-1 and TRBJ1-4; the table's TRBD1 call for D was not verified on the DNA. TRBV21-1 is a pseudogene locus. The CDR3 has 13 amino acids. As DNA, the CDR3 is TGTGCCAGCGGGGACAGGGGGAATGAAAAACTGTTTTTT. This gives the protein CASGDRGNEKLFF.

This clone has only one observation. The chain has TRBV14 and TRBJ2-5, with TRBD2 as a possible D gene (6 bases). The CDR3 runs to 16 residues. Per germline, CDR1 SGHDN and CDR2 FVKESK. The V end was cut by 0 bases, the J end by 3 bases, with 14 bases between. The CDR3 region is CASSQDGAGGKETQYF. The DNA for the CDR3 is TGTGCCAGCAGCCAAGACGGAGCAGGAGGGAAAGAGACCCAGTACTTC.

This sequence joins TRBV28 and TRBJ1-5; D gene uncertain. The V gene's germline CDR1 is MDHEN and CDR2 SYDVKM. The V end lost 6 bases, the J end lost 7 bases, and 16 bases lay between the germline ends. The CDR3 has 14 amino acids. CDR3 amino acids: CASSPTPGLQPQHF. The CDR3 DNA is TGTGCCAGCAGCCCCACTCCAGGATTGCAGCCCCAGCATTTT.

This clone was seen more than once but under ten times. The CDR3 region has the DNA TGTGCCAGCAGCTTAGGATCAGGCAGGGTAATGGAAGAAGCTTTCTTT. Its protein product is CASSLGSGRVMEEAFF. The chain is built from TRBV7-9 and TRBJ1-1; TRBD1 might be the D (5 bases). Germline V CDR1 and CDR2: SEHNR, FQNEAQ (reference sequence). This CDR3 has 16 residues. V lost 1 base and J 8 bases, leaving 20 bases between the germline ends.

The V gene is TRBV2, the J gene TRBJ1-1; tentatively, D is TRBD1 (6 bases). CDR1 and CDR2 from the germline V gene are SNHLY and FYNNEI. V was clipped by 5 bases and J by 11 bases, with 15 bases between them. There are 12 residues in the CDR3. CDR3 DNA: TGTGCCAGCAGTATCACAGGGATAAAGGCTTTCTTT. Amino acids: CASSITGIKAFF.

The chain has TRBV25-1 and TRBJ2-7; D remains ambiguous. This CDR3 has 10 residues. Germline CDR1 and CDR2: MGHDK and SYGVNS. The ends were cut back, 6 bases at V and 5 bases at J, with 5 bases in the middle. CDR3 sequence (DNA): TGTGCCAGCAGGAGCGACGAGCAGTACTTC. Translation gives CASRSDEQYF.

This rearrangement joins TRBV6-5 to TRBJ2-5, with 11 positions matching TRBD2. Per germline, CDR1 MNHEY and CDR2 SVGAGI. The CDR3 is 15 residues long. J lost 5 bases, V lost 4 bases, and 6 bases had no gene match. The CDR3 nucleotides read TGTGCCAGCAGTTCGACTAGCGGGGCGGGGGAGACCCAGTACTTC. Protein sequence: CASSSTSGAGETQYF.

The genes are TRBV7-2 and TRBJ2-2; TRBD2 matches at 11 bases. This CDR3 contains 18 residues. V trimming: 0 bases; J trimming: 5 bases; junction bases outside the gene matches: 8. Germline V lookup: CDR1 SGHTA, CDR2 FQGNSA. Here the CDR3 DNA reads TGTGCCAGCAGCTTAGCCCTGTTTACTAGCGGGAGAACCGGGGAGCTGTTTTTT. It yields the protein CASSLALFTSGRTGELFF. Drawing the rest from reference TRBV7-2 and TRBJ2-2, the complete variable domain is GAGVSQSPSNKVTEKGKDVELRCDPISGHTALYWYRQSLGQGLEFLIYFQGNSAPDKSGLPSDRFSAERTGGSVSTLTIQRTQQEDSAVYLCASSLALFTSGRTGELFFGEGSRLTVL.

This chain connects TRBV4-1 to TRBJ2-1, with 7 nucleotides matching TRBD2. The germline CDR1 and CDR2 sequences are MGHRA and YSYEKL. V was pared by 0 bases and J by 12 bases, with 8 bases of the junction left unmatched. The CDR3 totals 14 residues. As DNA, the CDR3 is TGCGCCAGCAGCCAAGACGGGGCGGGAGTCTTGCAGTTCTTC. Translating it yields CASSQDGAGVLQFF.

In its sample, this clone was seen once. This chain joins TRBV5-1 and TRBJ2-3, with D possibly being TRBD2 (6 bases). The CDR3 runs to 15 residues. Germline V lookup: CDR1 SGHRS, CDR2 YFSETQ. Trimming took 4 bases from V and 0 from J, leaving 12 bases between them. The CDR3 coding sequence is TGCGCCAGCAGCCCCGAGCGGGTGAGCACAGATACGCAGTATTTT. It is translated as CASSPERVSTDTQYF.

The chain combines TRBV6-1 with TRBJ2-7; 9 nucleotides align to TRBD1. The CDR3 contains 15 residues. Looked up from germline, CDR1 is MNHNS and CDR2 is SASEGT. The trim removed 2 bases at V and 6 bases at J, leaving 8 bases unmatched. The CDR3 is CASSEWDRVQSEQYF. The DNA of the CDR3 is TGTGCCAGCAGTGAATGGGACAGGGTTCAGTCCGAGCAGTACTTC.

This sequence joins TRBV7-9 and TRBJ2-5; D is possibly TRBD1 or TRBD2 (6 bases each). Germline V gene lookup returns CDR1 SEHNR and CDR2 FQNEAQ (reference sequence). V lost 6 bases and J 7 bases, leaving 12 bases between the germline ends. This CDR3 has 12 amino acids. The CDR3 DNA is TGTGCCAGCAGTCGACTAGGGGGGACCCAGTACTTC. Residues: CASSRLGGTQYF.

V gene TRBV7-6 combines with J gene TRBJ2-1; TRBD2 aligns across 12 bases. The V segment lost 5 bases and the J segment 1 base; nucleotides outside the gene matches: 21. The germline gives CDR1 SGHVS, CDR2 FNYEAQ. CDR3 length: 22 residues. The CDR3 region is CASSPTLLAGGPGQRSYNEQFF. In DNA, the CDR3 is TGTGCCAGCAGCCCCACCCTGCTAGCGGGAGGGCCTGGGCAACGGTCCTACAATGAGCAGTTCTTC.

This chain joins TRBV5-6 and TRBJ2-3; D is undetermined. The germline V gene encodes CDR1 SGHDT and CDR2 YYEEEE. CDR3 length equals 14 residues. V lost 4 bases to trimming and J lost 5 bases, with 14 bases between them. For the CDR3, the DNA is TGTGCCAGCAGCCCCCCTGGGCCAAGAGATACGCAGTATTTT. Translated: CASSPPGPRDTQYF.

The chain has TRBV19 and TRBJ2-1; 9 bases agree with TRBD2. The V segment lost 4 bases and the J segment 2 bases; nucleotides outside the gene matches: 3. Germline V gene data show CDR1 as LNHDA and CDR2 as SQIVND (reference sequence). There are 15 residues in the CDR3. The CDR3 reads CASSNLAGPYNEQFF. The CDR3 region has the DNA TGTGCCAGTAGTAACCTAGCGGGACCCTACAATGAGCAGTTCTTC.

The chain joins TRBV6-1 to TRBJ2-1; 8 bases fit TRBD2. V lost 4 bases, J lost 6 bases, and 11 bases stayed unmatched. Germline-derived CDR1 and CDR2 are MNHNS and SASEGT. The length of the CDR3 is 16 residues. The CDR3 DNA reads TGTGCCAGCAGTGCCCGGCGGGAGGTTGTCCCCAATGAGCAGTTCTTC. Residues: CASSARREVVPNEQFF.

This clone was observed a single time. The rearrangement links TRBV5-1 to TRBJ1-4; tentatively, D is TRBD1 (6 bases). The CDR3 loop spans 15 amino acids. Germline lookup yields CDR1 SGHRS and CDR2 YFSETQ. V was trimmed by 4 bases and J by 4 bases, leaving 14 bases between them. CDR3 in amino acids: CASSPDRRLNEKLFF. CDR3 bases: TGCGCCAGCAGCCCGGACAGAAGGCTTAATGAAAAACTGTTTTTT.

The chain joins TRBV4-2 to TRBJ2-2; TRBD2 matches 10 bases. The ends lost 4 bases at V and 6 bases at J; junction bases unmatched: 5. Germline CDR1 reads LGHNA; CDR2 reads YNFKEQ. The CDR3 totals 15 residues. The CDR3 DNA reads as TGTGCCAGCAGCCTGACTAGCGGGTTGGCCGGGGAGCTGTTTTTT. Its translation is CASSLTSGLAGELFF.

V usage is TRBV11-2 and J usage is TRBJ1-4; unclear D gene. The CDR3 spans 14 residues. Trimming took 3 bases from V and 6 from J, leaving 11 bases between them. The germline V gene has CDR1 SGHAT and CDR2 FQNNGV. CDR3 residues: CASSFAGRDEKLFF. The CDR3 bases are TGTGCCAGCAGCTTTGCGGGGAGGGATGAAAAACTGTTTTTT.

This clone was detected only once. The J gene is TRBJ2-5, the V gene TRBV18, with 7 bases matching TRBD1. CDR1 and CDR2 from the germline V gene are KGHSH and LQKENI. The V and J ends lost 8 bases and 3 bases, in that order; junction bases with no gene match: 6. The CDR3 runs to 13 residues. CDR3 loop: CASAGGLKETQYF. In nucleotides, the CDR3 is TGTGCCAGCGCAGGGGGTCTGAAAGAGACCCAGTACTTC. Complete variable domain (other parts from reference TRBV18 and TRBJ2-5): NAGVMQNPRHLVRRRGQEARLRCSPMKGHSHVYWYRQLPEEGLKFMVYLQKENIIDESGMPKERFSAEFPKEGPSILRIQQVVRGDSAAYFCASAGGLKETQYFGPGTRLLVL.

J is TRBJ1-5 and V is TRBV27; D is possibly TRBD1 (5 bases). This CDR3 is built from 15 residues. CDR1 and CDR2 (germline): MNHEY, SMNVEV (reference sequence). V gave up 4 bases and J gave up 3 bases, with 13 bases separating them. The CDR3 sequence is CASSSSRAFNQPQHF. The CDR3 DNA sequence: TGTGCCAGCAGTTCCAGCAGGGCCTTCAATCAGCCCCAGCATTTT.